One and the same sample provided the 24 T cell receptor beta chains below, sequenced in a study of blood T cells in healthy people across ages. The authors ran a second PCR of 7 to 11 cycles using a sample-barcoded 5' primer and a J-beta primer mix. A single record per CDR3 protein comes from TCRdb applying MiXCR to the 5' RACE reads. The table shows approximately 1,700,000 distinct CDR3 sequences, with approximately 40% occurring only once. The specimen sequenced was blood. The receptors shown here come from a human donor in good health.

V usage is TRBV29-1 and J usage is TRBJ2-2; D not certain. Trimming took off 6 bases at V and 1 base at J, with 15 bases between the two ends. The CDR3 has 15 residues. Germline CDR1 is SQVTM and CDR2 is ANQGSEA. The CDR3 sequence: CSVQHLEVNTGELFF. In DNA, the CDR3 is TGCAGCGTGCAGCACCTCGAGGTGAACACCGGGGAGCTGTTTTTT.

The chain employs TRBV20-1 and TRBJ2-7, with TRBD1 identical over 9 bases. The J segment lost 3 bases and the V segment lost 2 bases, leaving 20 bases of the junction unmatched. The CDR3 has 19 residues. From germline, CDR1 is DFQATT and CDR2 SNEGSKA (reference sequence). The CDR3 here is CSARQQRDRVFLGYYEQYF. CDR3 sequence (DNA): TGCAGTGCTAGACAACAGCGGGACAGGGTTTTCTTGGGCTACTACGAGCAGTACTTC.

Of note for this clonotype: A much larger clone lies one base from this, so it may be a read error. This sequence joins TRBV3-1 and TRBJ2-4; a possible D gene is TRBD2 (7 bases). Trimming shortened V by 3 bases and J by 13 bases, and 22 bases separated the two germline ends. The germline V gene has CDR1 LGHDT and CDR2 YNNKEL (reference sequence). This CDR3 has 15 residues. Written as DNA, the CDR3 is TGTGCCAGCAGCCAGGACAGCGGGGAGTACAATGAGCAGTACTTC. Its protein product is CASSQDSGEYNEQYF.

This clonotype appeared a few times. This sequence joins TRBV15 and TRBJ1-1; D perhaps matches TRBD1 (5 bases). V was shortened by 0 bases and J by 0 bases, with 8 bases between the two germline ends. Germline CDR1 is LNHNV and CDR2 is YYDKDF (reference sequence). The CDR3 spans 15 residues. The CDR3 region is CATSRDQGLNTEAFF. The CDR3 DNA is TGTGCCACCAGCAGAGATCAGGGTTTGAACACTGAAGCTTTCTTT.

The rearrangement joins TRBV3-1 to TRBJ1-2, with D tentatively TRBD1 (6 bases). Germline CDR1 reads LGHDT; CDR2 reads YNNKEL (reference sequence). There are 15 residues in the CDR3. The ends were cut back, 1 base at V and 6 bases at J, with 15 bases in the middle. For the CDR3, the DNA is TGTGCCAGCAGCCAAGGGGACATCACAATCCATGGCTACACCTTC. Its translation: CASSQGDITIHGYTF.

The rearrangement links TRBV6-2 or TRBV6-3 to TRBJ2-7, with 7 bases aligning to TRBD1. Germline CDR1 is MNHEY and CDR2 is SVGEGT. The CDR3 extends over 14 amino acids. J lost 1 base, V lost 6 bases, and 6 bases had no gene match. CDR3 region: CASRRTGRSYEQYF. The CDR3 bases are TGTGCCAGCAGACGGACAGGCCGTTCCTACGAGCAGTACTTC.

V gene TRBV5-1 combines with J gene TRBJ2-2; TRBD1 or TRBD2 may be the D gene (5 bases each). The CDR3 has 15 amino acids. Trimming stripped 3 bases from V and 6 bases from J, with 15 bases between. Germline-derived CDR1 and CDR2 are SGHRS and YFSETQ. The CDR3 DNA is TGCGCCAGCAGCTGGGGCCCCCAGGGAGCCGGGGAGCTGTTTTTT. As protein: CASSWGPQGAGELFF.

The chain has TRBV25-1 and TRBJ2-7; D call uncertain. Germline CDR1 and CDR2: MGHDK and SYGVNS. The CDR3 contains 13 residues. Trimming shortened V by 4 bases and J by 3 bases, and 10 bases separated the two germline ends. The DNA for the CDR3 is TGTGCCAGCAGTGGTTGGGTAGGCTACGAGCAGTACTTC. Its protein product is CASSGWVGYEQYF.

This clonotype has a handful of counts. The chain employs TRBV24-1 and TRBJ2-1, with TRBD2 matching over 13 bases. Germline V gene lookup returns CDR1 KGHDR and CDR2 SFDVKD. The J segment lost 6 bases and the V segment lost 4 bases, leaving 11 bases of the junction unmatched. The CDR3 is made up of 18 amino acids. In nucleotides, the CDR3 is TGTGCCACCAGTGACCCGACTAGCGGGGGGCTGAGGGGCAATGAGCAGTTCTTC. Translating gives CATSDPTSGGLRGNEQFF.

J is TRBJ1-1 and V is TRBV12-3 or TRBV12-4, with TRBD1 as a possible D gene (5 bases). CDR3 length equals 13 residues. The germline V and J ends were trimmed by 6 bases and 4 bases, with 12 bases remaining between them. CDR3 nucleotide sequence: TGTGCCAGCAGACTTTACGGGGGCACTGAAGCTTTCTTT. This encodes CASRLYGGTEAFF.

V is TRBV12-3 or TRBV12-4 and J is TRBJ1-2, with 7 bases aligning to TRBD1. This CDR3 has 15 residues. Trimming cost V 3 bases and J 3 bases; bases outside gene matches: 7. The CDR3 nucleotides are TGTGCCAGCAGTTTCAATAGGGGGCCCGACTATGGCTACACCTTC. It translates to CASSFNRGPDYGYTF.

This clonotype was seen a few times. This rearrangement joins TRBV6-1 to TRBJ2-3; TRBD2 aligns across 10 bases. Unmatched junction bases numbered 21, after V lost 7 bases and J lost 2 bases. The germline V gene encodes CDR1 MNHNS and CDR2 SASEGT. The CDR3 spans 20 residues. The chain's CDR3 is CASTPEVRALAGPNTDTQYF. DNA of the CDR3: TGTGCCAGCACACCGGAGGTCAGGGCACTAGCGGGGCCTAACACAGATACGCAGTATTTT.

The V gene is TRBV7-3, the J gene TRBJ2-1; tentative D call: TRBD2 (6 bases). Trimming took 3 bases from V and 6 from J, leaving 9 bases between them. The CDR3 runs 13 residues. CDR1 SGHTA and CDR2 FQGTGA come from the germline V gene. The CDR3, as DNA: TGTGCCAGCAGCTTCCGGGACTCCAATGAGCAGTTCTTC. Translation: CASSFRDSNEQFF. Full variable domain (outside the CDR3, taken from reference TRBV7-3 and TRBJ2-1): GAGVSQTPSNKVTEKGKYVELRCDPISGHTALYWYRQSLGQGPEFLIYFQGTGAADDSGLPNDRFFAVRPEGSVSTLKIQRTERGDSAVYLCASSFRDSNEQFFGPGTRLTVL.

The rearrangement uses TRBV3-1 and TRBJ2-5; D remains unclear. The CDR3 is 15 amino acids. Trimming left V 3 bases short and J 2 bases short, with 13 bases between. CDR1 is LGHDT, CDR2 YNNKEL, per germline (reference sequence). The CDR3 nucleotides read TGTGCCAGCAGCCACCCGACACTGAATCAAGAGACCCAGTACTTC. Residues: CASSHPTLNQETQYF.

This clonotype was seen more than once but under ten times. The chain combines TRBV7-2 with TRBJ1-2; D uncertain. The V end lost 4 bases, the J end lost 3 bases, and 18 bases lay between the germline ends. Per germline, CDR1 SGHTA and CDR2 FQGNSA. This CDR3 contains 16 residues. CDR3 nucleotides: TGTGCCAGCAGCTCATGGTCGGGCCAAGCCCACTATGGCTACACCTTC. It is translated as CASSSWSGQAHYGYTF.

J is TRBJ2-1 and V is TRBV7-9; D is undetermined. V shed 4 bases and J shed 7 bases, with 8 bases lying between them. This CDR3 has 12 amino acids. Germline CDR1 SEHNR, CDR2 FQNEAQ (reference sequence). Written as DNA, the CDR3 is TGTGCCAGCAGCTCTGTTGCGAATGAGCAGTTCTTC. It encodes CASSSVANEQFF.

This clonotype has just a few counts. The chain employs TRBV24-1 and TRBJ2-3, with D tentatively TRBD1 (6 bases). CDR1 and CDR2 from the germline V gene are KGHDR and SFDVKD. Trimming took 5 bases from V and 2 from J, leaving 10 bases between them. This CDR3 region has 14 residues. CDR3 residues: CATSATGDTDTQYF. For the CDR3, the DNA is TGTGCCACCAGTGCGACAGGAGACACAGATACGCAGTATTTT.

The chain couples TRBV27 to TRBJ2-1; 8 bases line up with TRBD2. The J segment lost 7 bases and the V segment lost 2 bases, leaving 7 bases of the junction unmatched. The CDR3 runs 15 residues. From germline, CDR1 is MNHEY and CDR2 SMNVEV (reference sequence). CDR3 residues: CASSLRGRGANEQFF. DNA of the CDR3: TGTGCCAGCAGTTTACGGGGGCGGGGGGCTAATGAGCAGTTCTTC.

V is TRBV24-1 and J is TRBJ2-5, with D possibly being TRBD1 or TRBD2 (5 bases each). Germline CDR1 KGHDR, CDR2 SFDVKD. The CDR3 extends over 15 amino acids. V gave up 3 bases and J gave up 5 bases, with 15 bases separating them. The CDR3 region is CATSDRTTAEETQYF. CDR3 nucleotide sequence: TGTGCCACCAGTGATCGGACGACAGCGGAGGAGACCCAGTACTTC.

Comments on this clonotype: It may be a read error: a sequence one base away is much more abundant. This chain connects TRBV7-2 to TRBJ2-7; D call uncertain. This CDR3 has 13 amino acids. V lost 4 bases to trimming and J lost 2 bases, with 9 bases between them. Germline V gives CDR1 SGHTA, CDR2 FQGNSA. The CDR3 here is CASSCKGPYEQYF. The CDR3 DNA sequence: TGTGCCAGCAGCTGTAAAGGCCCCTACGAGCAGTACTTC.

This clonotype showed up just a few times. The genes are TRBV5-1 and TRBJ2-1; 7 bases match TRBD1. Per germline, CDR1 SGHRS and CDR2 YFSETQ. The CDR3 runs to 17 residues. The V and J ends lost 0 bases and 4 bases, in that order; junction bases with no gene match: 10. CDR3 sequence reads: CASSLAREGQSYNEQFF. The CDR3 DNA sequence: TGCGCCAGCAGCTTGGCAAGAGAGGGACAGTCTTACAATGAGCAGTTCTTC.

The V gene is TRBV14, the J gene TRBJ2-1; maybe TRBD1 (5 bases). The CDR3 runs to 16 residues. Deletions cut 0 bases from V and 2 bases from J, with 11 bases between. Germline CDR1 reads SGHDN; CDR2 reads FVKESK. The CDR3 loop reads CASSQDYDRTYNEQFF. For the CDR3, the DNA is TGTGCCAGCAGCCAAGATTACGACAGAACCTACAATGAGCAGTTCTTC.

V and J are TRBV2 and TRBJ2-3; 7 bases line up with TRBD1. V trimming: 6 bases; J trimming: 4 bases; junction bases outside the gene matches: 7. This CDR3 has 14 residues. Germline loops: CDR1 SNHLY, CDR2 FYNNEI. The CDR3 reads CASSGQVRADTQYF. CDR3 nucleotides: TGTGCCAGCAGCGGACAGGTTAGAGCAGATACGCAGTATTTT.

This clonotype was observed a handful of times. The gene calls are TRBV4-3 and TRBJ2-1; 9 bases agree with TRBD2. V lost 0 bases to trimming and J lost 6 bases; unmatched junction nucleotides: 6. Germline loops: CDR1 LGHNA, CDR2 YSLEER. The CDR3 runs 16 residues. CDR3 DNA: TGCGCCAGCAGCCAAGACCTGCGGGGGGGCCCCAATGAGCAGTTCTTC. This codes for CASSQDLRGGPNEQFF.